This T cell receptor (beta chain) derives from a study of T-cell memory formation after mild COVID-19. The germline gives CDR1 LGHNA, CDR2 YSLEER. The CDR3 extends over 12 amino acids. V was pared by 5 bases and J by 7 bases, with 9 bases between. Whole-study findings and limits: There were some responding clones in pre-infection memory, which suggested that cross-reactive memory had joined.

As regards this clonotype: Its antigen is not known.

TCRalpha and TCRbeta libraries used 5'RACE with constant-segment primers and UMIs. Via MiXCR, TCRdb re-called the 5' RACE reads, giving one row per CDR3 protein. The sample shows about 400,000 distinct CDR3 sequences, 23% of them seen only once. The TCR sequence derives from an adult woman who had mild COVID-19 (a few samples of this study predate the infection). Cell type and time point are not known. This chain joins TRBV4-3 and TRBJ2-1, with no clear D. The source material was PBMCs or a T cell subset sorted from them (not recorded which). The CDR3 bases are TGCGCCAGCAGCTCGTCAGGAAATGAGCAGTTCTTC. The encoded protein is CASSSSGNEQFF.